This T cell receptor (beta chain) was recovered during a study of shared clonotypes between healthy human individuals (TCRdb year 2020). Regarding the study in general: The cohort comprised two women and a few men aged 18 to 49 years. For each donor, CD4 naive and CD4 memory were each given three plates, CD8 naive was given two plates, and CD8 memory was given one plate. To increase sequencing depth and limit assay-specific biases, TCR repertoire library preparation and sequencing were carried out by different laboratories using diverse techniques. Blood TCR repertoires of about 5 healthy adults were deeply sequenced to estimate repertoire size and the extent of clonotype sharing between individuals. Each donor's leukapheresis produced roughly between roughly 0.85 and 9.5 billion PBMCs. Overall results and qualifications from the work: When a handful of donors were compared, the shared fraction of clonotypes was about 5% for naive CD4, about 4% for naive CD8, roughly 2.3% for memory CD4, and under 0.5% for memory CD8. Incomplete sequencing was indicated by rarefaction of sorted-subset datasets, despite the large sequencing depth. Compared with non-shared clonotypes, clonotypes shared by all four sorted-subset donors had higher generation probabilities. Sampling was restricted to blood, and TCR repertoires in tissue are likely to differ from TCR repertoires in blood. Estimated clonotype richness was generally larger for naive than for memory subsets. Pairwise subsampling indicated that sequencing depth was expected to affect the degree of clonotype sharing among donors. Because the study included only a small number of donors, the genetic and exposure-history diversity represented was limited.

Using the deep immunoSEQ assay, multiplex PCR amplified TCR CDR3 regions from genomic DNA. Extracted genomic DNA from each cell subset was spread evenly across all wells of several immunoSEQ 96-well plates, with each plate serving as a replicate. For sorted subsets, about 200 ng genomic DNA, equal to about 30,000 T cell genomes, was loaded into each replicate PCR. The purified libraries were quantified using a Qubit 3.0 fluorometer, sized with a Bioanalyzer 2100, and then quantified again using the KAPA Library Quantification kit. A separate single-read 150-cycle Illumina NextSeq 550 flow cell was used to sequence each immunoSEQ 96-well plate. Regarding the original processing steps: Because the immunoSEQ output held only junctional sequences and lacked quality scores, the filtering could not match the filtering applied to full-length reads. Sequences were annotated with PyIR, a Python wrapper for IgBLAST v1.9, using IMGT germline references to assign V/J genes and CDR3. Reads were filtered out if the reads had weak V/J assignments (E-value above 1e-6), no CDR3, stop codons, out-of-frame junctions, or ambiguous translated residues. V3J clonotypes were defined by identical inferred V gene, J gene, and CDR3 amino acid sequence. The percentage overlap between two repertoires was calculated by dividing the number of shared unique clonotypes by the size of the smaller repertoire. RTK rarefaction, the Chao1 estimator, and Recon v2.1 estimates of unobserved clonotypes were used to assess repertoire richness. Generation probabilities were computed with OLGA for all TCRbeta clonotypes obtained by the gDNA method from several donors. The table was pulled from immuneACCESS by TCRdb, which kept in-frame rearrangements only. Such tables lose some clones; where checked, under half of the loss comes from unresolved V genes, and the rest has no known cause. V and J calls and clone size are those listed in that table; D and trimming were worked out from the DNA. The sample table holds more than 400,000 clones, of which 95% to 96% were seen once. Of the sample, 0.05% to 0.08% falls within the top ten clones.

Including the terminal cysteine and phenylalanine, the CDR3 comprises 14 residues. The entry retains the CDR3 DNA only, 42 bases that are in frame from base 1. V loses 0 bases of germline sequence and J loses 4 bases, and the interval between the two ends is 8 bases. The CDR1 and CDR2 encoded by the germline V gene are SGHRS and YFSETQ. The donors were healthy, HIV-negative adults with no recently reported acute infections or vaccinations. Only Caucasian adults living in Nashville, Tennessee, USA were represented among the donors. Magnetic negative selection was used to enrich CD4+ T cells, after which naive cells were positively selected on CD45RA and the negative fraction became the memory subset. Blood was collected by leukapheresis, and PBMCs were isolated by Ficoll-Histopaque density gradient centrifugation and then cryopreserved in liquid nitrogen vapor phase. Purity and quantity of every magnetically sorted T cell population were checked by analytical flow cytometry. Genomic DNA was isolated from each sorted fraction and quantified by UV absorbance on a Nanodrop 2000c.

Comments on this clone: This clone's antigen is unknown. No per-base quality is available; no much larger clone lies one base away.

The sequence joins TRBV5-1 to TRBJ2-1, and possibly TRBD1, on 5 matching bases. This TCR came from a woman aged 25 to 39 in good health. Sequencing used naive CD4+ T cells sorted from blood. This sample's cell subset or site label indicates: CD45RA+ positively selected. The DNA is as follows: TGCGCCAGCAGCTTGGGGGGCGAATACAATGAGCAGTTCTTC. Translated, this gives CASSLGGEYNEQFF.